The subject of this entry is one T cell receptor beta chain. This specimen comes from a study of blood T cell repertoires in COVID-19. Study summary: There were acute and convalescent COVID-19 samples, and they came from the United States, Italy and Spain. PBMCs, B-cell-depleted T cells, or T cells provided the cDNA or gDNA that made up the material.

As processed by the authors: For nucleated cells, counts were estimated from reference gene primer amplification. TCRdb's copy holds only in-frame clones and misses some; the assay was immunoSEQ multiplex PCR. V, J and clone size are those of that table, while D and trimming were read from the DNA. The table shows some 150,000 clones, with around 83% occurring only once. The CDR3 has 13 amino acids. Germline V CDR1 and CDR2: SQVTM, ANQGSEA. V was cut by 5 bases and J by 2 bases, with 10 bases left in between. J is TRBJ1-5 and V is TRBV29-1, with D possibly being TRBD1 (5 bases). This receptor was obtained from a woman in her sixties with acute or convalescent COVID-19. The sample taken for sequencing was peripheral blood. CDR3 sequence (DNA): TGCAGCGTTACCTTAGGGGGCAATCAGCCCCAGCATTTT. This translates into CSVTLGGNQPQHF.